Listed below are T cell receptor beta chains from one sample, sequenced in a study of monozygotic twins with inflammatory bowel disease. TCRdb reprocessed the 5' RACE reads; each CDR3 protein has one entry and no DNA is given. Its listing shows fewer than 400,000 distinct CDR3 sequences. The sequenced material came from blood. The receptors were gathered from a human donor with ulcerative colitis or Crohn's disease, or a healthy co-twin of an affected twin (not recorded which). Each CDR3 is given with its conserved first and last residue.

V	length	J	CDR3
TRBV20-1	15	TRBJ2-4	CSARDLQGGVDIQYF
TRBV7-9	14	TRBJ2-7	CASPPEGGFYEQYF
TRBV6-1	15	TRBJ1-4	CASSARRTVNEKLFF
TRBV4-3	16	TRBJ2-4	CASSQERGPAKNIQYF
TRBV11-1	20	TRBJ2-6	CASSPRGQKWPDSGANVLTF
TRBV28	14	TRBJ2-5	CASSESGLEETQYF
TRBV5-6	19	TRBJ2-1	CASSLGRRSGAVYWESTFF
TRBV30	15	TRBJ1-2	CAWSVLNSISYGYTF
TRBV7-2	16	TRBJ2-5	CASSLAGTSVAETQYF
TRBV27	15	TRBJ2-7	CASSDPGTGVDEQYF
TRBV29-1	14	TRBJ2-5	CSLAGVSSGETQYF
TRBV9	15	TRBJ1-4	CASSPAASSNEKLFF
TRBV5-1	14	TRBJ1-2	CASSLERENYGYTF
TRBV7-2	13	TRBJ2-2	CASSLVTTMELFF
TRBV24-1	15	TRBJ2-5	CATSRASGVQETQYF